The rows below give T cell receptor beta chains drawn from one sample of a study of control samples from healthy donors and cancer patients. Generated by immunoSEQ multiplex PCR, the TCRdb table keeps only in-frame clones and is missing some. Found here are some 79,000 clones, more than 85% of them singletons; the top ten hold about 4.2%. Sequencing used blood. Source of these receptors: a woman between 45 and 60 years old in good health. CDR3s include the opening cysteine and the closing phenylalanine or tryptophan. D genes are given only for firm matches. The listing skips clone size in some rows; elsewhere it reads once, few, many or a size class.

J gene | D gene | clone size | V gene | CDR3 DNA | CDR3 protein
TRBJ2-1 | NA | NA | TRBV5-1 | TGCGCCAGCGATCCGGGACTCGAGAAAAACAATGAGCAGTTCTTC | CASDPGLEKNNEQFF
TRBJ2-1 | TRBD2 | NA | TRBV29-1 | TGCAGCGTTGGAGAGGGTCCGGGAGCGGGAGGGGGGTACAATGAGCAGTTCTTC | CSVGEGPGAGGGYNEQFF
TRBJ2-6 | NA | NA | TRBV4-1 | TGCGCCAGCAGCTTGTGGATATCCGGGGCCAACGTCCTGACTTTC | CASSLWISGANVLTF
TRBJ2-5 | TRBD2 | NA | TRBV5-4 | TGTGCCAGCAGCTTGGGACTAGCGGGAGAGACCCAGTACTTC | CASSLGLAGETQYF
TRBJ1-1 | NA | NA | TRBV18 | TGTGCCAGCTCATCAGGGGAGGACACTGAAGCTTTCTTT | CASSSGEDTEAFF
TRBJ2-7 | NA | NA | TRBV6-5 | TGTGCCAGCAGTCGAACCCCTGCGTACGAGCAGTACTTC | CASSRTPAYEQYF
TRBJ1-2 | NA | NA | TRBV5-4 | TGTGCCAGCAGAAACAACTATGGCTACACCTTC | CASRNNYGYTF
TRBJ1-1 | TRBD1 | many | TRBV2 | TGTGCCAGCAGTCCAGGACAGGTTGGAATGAACACTGAAGCTTTCTTT | CASSPGQVGMNTEAFF
TRBJ1-1 | NA | few | TRBV9 | TGTGCCAGCAGCGTAGACGGGGCCGAGGGCACTGAAGCTTTCTTT | CASSVDGAEGTEAFF
TRBJ2-7 | TRBD2 | NA | TRBV5-6 | TGTGCCAGCAGCGGCCAGCGGGACGGCGTCTACGAGCAGTACTTC | CASSGQRDGVYEQYF
TRBJ2-3 | TRBD2 | NA | TRBV9 | TGTGCCAGCAGCGTAGGCGGGAGGGGGTACACAGATACGCAGTATTTT | CASSVGGRGYTDTQYF
TRBJ2-3 | TRBD2 | NA | TRBV5-1 | TGCGCCAGCAGGGAGCGGGGGGTCCCAGATACGCAGTATTTT | CASRERGVPDTQYF
TRBJ2-1 | NA | few | TRBV19 | TGTGCCAGTAGTATCCAGGCGGGCCCCGCTAATGAGCAGTTCTTC | CASSIQAGPANEQFF
TRBJ1-3 | NA | NA | TRBV30 | TGTGCCTGGACCCCCCCCGGGACACCTAACAGAAACACCATATATTTT | CAWTPPGTPNRNTIYF
TRBJ2-6 | NA | NA | TRBV30 | TGTGCCTGGAGTTCCTGGGGATCTGGGGCCAACGTCCTGACTTTC | CAWSSWGSGANVLTF
TRBJ2-7 | NA | NA | TRBV9 | TGTGCCAGCAGCGCGGGACCGGACGCATCCTACGAGCAGTACTTC | CASSAGPDASYEQYF
TRBJ2-1 | TRBD2 | NA | TRBV2 | TGTGCCAGCCGAATTGGACTAGCGGGAGAGCCGCGTGATGAGCAGTTCTTC | CASRIGLAGEPRDEQFF
TRBJ2-7 | TRBD2 | once | TRBV10-3 | TGTGCCATCAGTGGTCGCGGGAGGGTGGCTGGGGAGCAGTACTTC | CAISGRGRVAGEQYF
TRBJ2-1 | TRBD1 | NA | TRBV7-9 | TGTGCCAGCAGCTTAGAAACCGGGACAGGGGCCTACAATGAGCAGTTCTTC | CASSLETGTGAYNEQFF
TRBJ2-1 | TRBD2 | once | TRBV19 | TGTGCCAGTAGTATAGGTGCTAGCGGGAGGACCAATGAGCAGTTCTTC | CASSIGASGRTNEQFF
TRBJ2-3 | TRBD1 | NA | TRBV6-4 | TGTGCCAGCAGCGGGACAGGGGGCGCAGATACGCAGTATTTT | CASSGTGGADTQYF
TRBJ2-7 | NA | NA | TRBV9 | TGTGCCAGCAGCCCCGACCGGGGCGACGAGCAGTACTTC | CASSPDRGDEQYF
TRBJ2-2 | NA | once | TRBV19 | TGTGCCAGTAGTATACGGGTCGGGGAGCTGTTTTTT | CASSIRVGELFF